The clone carrying this T cell receptor (beta chain) was seen many times. The antigen is not known. The trim removed 0 bases at V and 5 bases at J, leaving 6 bases unmatched. The germline CDR1 and CDR2 sequences are LGHNA and YNFKEQ. The CDR3 spans 16 residues. Healthy Caucasian individuals made up all the donors. The sample is drawn from a study of identical twins. It was template switching that added a universal primer site, and there were unique molecular identifiers on the cDNA. TCRdb called the 5' RACE reads again in MiXCR, with one record for every CDR3 protein. The repertoire holds around 670,000 distinct CDR3 sequences, approximately 6.1% seen once, with approximately 1.6% in the top ten. The study's findings and limits: Abundant cord blood beta clonotypes carried fewer insertions; memory repertoires showed none. Twins' excess sharing was less marked for out-of-frame beta sequences.

The rearrangement uses TRBV4-2 and TRBJ2-3, with 9 bases identical to TRBD2. The receptor comes from a man aged 18 to 29 in good health. The source material was naive T cells sorted from blood. The CDR3 loop reads CASSQESSGSVDTQYF. The CDR3 DNA is TGTGCCAGCAGCCAAGAGAGTAGCGGGAGCGTAGATACGCAGTATTTT.